This TCR beta chain emerged from a study of blood T cell repertoires in COVID-19 (dated by TCRdb to about 2020). Regarding the study in general: Collaborator samples came from the United States, Italy and Spain and covered acute and convalescent phases of COVID-19. Samples came from the ongoing ImmuneRACE study (first 160 participants) plus 1,254 subjects from 6 global collaborators. Deeply sampled blood TCRbeta repertoires from subjects exposed to, actively infected with, or recovered from COVID-19 were included in the dataset. The sample metadata nearly always contained a de-identified subject ID, COVID-19 status, age in years and sex. The material from the prospective study consisted of cDNA or gDNA derived from T cells, B-cell-depleted T cells, or PBMCs. A freely available public database, intended as a resource for researchers studying the immune response to SARS-CoV-2, is where the repertoires were released. HLA class I and class II types, where available, came from metadata supplied by the sample provider rather than from assay-based typing.

About this clone itself: Its antigen is unknown. Base-call qualities are not available, and no considerably larger clone is one nucleotide away.

What the study reported, not specific to this receptor: How much clinical and demographic metadata was included differed by source and by participant, and the metadata was provided uncurated.

From a lookup of the germline V gene, CDR1 and CDR2 are SGHRS and YFSETQ. V loses 1 base, J loses 0 bases, and the germline ends lie 14 bases apart. Taken from cysteine to phenylalanine, the CDR3 has 17 residues. Only the CDR3 region is kept as DNA, spanning 51 bases read in frame from base 1. The collaborating institutions used their own protocols to collect whole blood in K2EDTA tubes. For TCRbeta analysis, collaborators shipped samples as frozen whole blood, isolated PBMCs, or DNA extracted from either of those sample types. TCRbeta CDR3 regions were amplified from genomic DNA using the immunoSEQ Assay, a bias-controlled multiplex PCR. The study's processing was this. The number of nucleated cells in each sample was estimated from the amplification of reference gene primers within the assay. Sequence reads were collapsed and filtered to measure the absolute abundance of every unique TCRbeta CDR3 rearrangement. For each sample, productive Simpson clonality was calculated as the square root of Simpson's diversity index over productive rearrangements. TCRdb limited this immuneACCESS table to in-frame rearrangements with V and J called. A share of clones is missing; checked studies link under half to unresolved V genes, and the rest is unexplained. D and trimming come from the DNA, and the V and J calls and clone size come from that table. Across this sample there are roughly 250,000 clones, with 85% seen only once. Together, the top ten hold around 6.4% of the sample.

The source of this sequence is a woman aged 55-70 years with active or convalescent COVID-19. The sample taken for sequencing was peripheral blood. Recombination linked TRBV5-1 to TRBJ1-3, with an unclear D gene assignment. This receptor has the CDR3 CASSLYDQSSSGNTIYF. The nucleotide sequence is TGCGCCAGCAGCTTGTATGATCAGTCTTCCTCTGGAAACACCATATATTTT.